This is a list of T cell receptor beta chains from one sample in a study of blood T cell repertoires in COVID-19. Assay used: immunoSEQ multiplex PCR; TCRdb lists only in-frame clones, some missing. The profile shows about 230,000 clones, more than 80% of them singletons. The sequenced sample was PBMCs or T cells enriched from blood (not recorded which). Receptor source: a man in his sixties who had recovered from COVID-19. Both conserved end residues are part of each CDR3. Fields, in order: J gene, clone size, V gene, D gene, CDR3 DNA, CDR3 protein. A D gene is named only where the DNA matches it firmly. Size values are once, few and many counts, or a class for expanded clones, and some rows have none.

j_call: TRBJ1-2; clone_size: .; v_call: TRBV5-1; d_call: .; cdr3_nt: TGCGCCAGCAGCTTGGATAACAGGGATTATTATGGCTACACCTTC; cdr3_aa: CASSLDNRDYYGYTF
j_call: TRBJ1-5; clone_size: .; v_call: TRBV19; d_call: TRBD1; cdr3_nt: TGTGCCAGCGGACAGGGGAGTCAGCCCCAGCATTTT; cdr3_aa: CASGQGSQPQHF
j_call: TRBJ2-5; clone_size: .; v_call: TRBV7-2; d_call: TRBD2; cdr3_nt: TGTGCCAGCAGCTTAGAGCTTAGCGGGGGATTCGAGACCCAGTACTTC; cdr3_aa: CASSLELSGGFETQYF
j_call: TRBJ2-1; clone_size: .; v_call: TRBV14; d_call: .; cdr3_nt: TGTGCCAGCAGCCAAGATTTGGGCCTAAAGGTCTACAATGAGCAGTTCTTC; cdr3_aa: CASSQDLGLKVYNEQFF
j_call: TRBJ2-2; clone_size: .; v_call: TRBV19; d_call: TRBD1; cdr3_nt: TGTGCCAGTACCACCGGGACAGGGGCCACTATTATCGGGGAGCTGTTTTTT; cdr3_aa: CASTTGTGATIIGELFF
j_call: TRBJ1-2; clone_size: .; v_call: TRBV3-1/TRBV3-2; d_call: .; cdr3_nt: TGTGCCAGCAGTCGGACACCGTTAAAGACCAACTATGGCTACACCTTC; cdr3_aa: CASSRTPLKTNYGYTF
j_call: TRBJ1-4; clone_size: .; v_call: TRBV5-1; d_call: TRBD1; cdr3_nt: TGCGCCAGCAGCTTTAAGGACAGGGATGAAAAACTGTTTTTT; cdr3_aa: CASSFKDRDEKLFF
j_call: TRBJ1-2; clone_size: .; v_call: TRBV6-1; d_call: .; cdr3_nt: TGTGCCAGCAGTGAACTTTTGTCCCTCTACACCTTC; cdr3_aa: CASSELLSLYTF
j_call: TRBJ2-5; clone_size: .; v_call: TRBV18; d_call: TRBD1; cdr3_nt: TGTGCCAGCTCACCGGGACAGGGTCAAGAGACCCAGTACTTC; cdr3_aa: CASSPGQGQETQYF
j_call: TRBJ1-3; clone_size: few; v_call: TRBV19; d_call: .; cdr3_nt: TGTGCCAGTAGTATTGGCTCGTCTGGAAACACCATATATTTT; cdr3_aa: CASSIGSSGNTIYF
j_call: TRBJ2-2; clone_size: .; v_call: TRBV24-1; d_call: TRBD1; cdr3_nt: TGTGCCACCAGTGAAGGGACAGGGCTAGGCGGCGAGCTGTTTTTT; cdr3_aa: CATSEGTGLGGELFF
j_call: TRBJ1-2; clone_size: .; v_call: TRBV5-4; d_call: .; cdr3_nt: TGTGCCAGCAGCTTGGCCTCAGGACAGCGAAACTATGGCTACACCTTC; cdr3_aa: CASSLASGQRNYGYTF
j_call: TRBJ2-2; clone_size: .; v_call: TRBV15; d_call: TRBD2; cdr3_nt: TGTGCCACCAGAAGTGGACTAGCGACCTACACCGGGGAGCTGTTTTTT; cdr3_aa: CATRSGLATYTGELFF
j_call: TRBJ1-1; clone_size: .; v_call: TRBV2; d_call: TRBD1; cdr3_nt: TGTGCCAGCAGTGAAGGACAGGGGAACACTGAAGCTTTCTTT; cdr3_aa: CASSEGQGNTEAFF
j_call: TRBJ2-3; clone_size: .; v_call: TRBV5-6; d_call: .; cdr3_nt: TGTGCCAGCAGCTTGGGACCGGGAAGCCTTCAGTATTTT; cdr3_aa: CASSLGPGSLQYF
j_call: TRBJ1-1; clone_size: .; v_call: TRBV18; d_call: .; cdr3_nt: TGTGCCAGCTCACCTGGCCGGGACACTGAAGCTTTCTTT; cdr3_aa: CASSPGRDTEAFF
j_call: TRBJ2-7; clone_size: .; v_call: TRBV10-3; d_call: .; cdr3_nt: TGTGCCATCAGGGGGGACACTGACTACGAGCAGTACTTC; cdr3_aa: CAIRGDTDYEQYF
j_call: TRBJ2-5; clone_size: many; v_call: TRBV7-9; d_call: .; cdr3_nt: TGTGCCAGCAGCTTACTCTTGGGCAGCCAAGAGACCCAGTACTTC; cdr3_aa: CASSLLLGSQETQYF
j_call: TRBJ1-2; clone_size: .; v_call: TRBV5-6; d_call: .; cdr3_nt: TGTGCCAGCAGCTTTGGGGGGAGTTATGGCTACACCTTC; cdr3_aa: CASSFGGSYGYTF
j_call: TRBJ2-4; clone_size: .; v_call: TRBV4-3; d_call: .; cdr3_nt: TGCGCCAGCAGCCAAGAGAGGCTAGCGTACATTCAGTACTTC; cdr3_aa: CASSQERLAYIQYF
j_call: TRBJ1-2; clone_size: .; v_call: TRBV4-2; d_call: TRBD1; cdr3_nt: TGTGCCAGCAGCCAAGGGGGACAGGGGAACAACTATGGCTACACCTTC; cdr3_aa: CASSQGGQGNNYGYTF
j_call: TRBJ2-1; clone_size: few; v_call: TRBV4-1; d_call: .; cdr3_nt: TGCGCCAGCAGCCAAGTTCTTCAGGGGCCAAGCTCCTACAATGAGCAGTTCTTC; cdr3_aa: CASSQVLQGPSSYNEQFF
j_call: TRBJ1-2; clone_size: .; v_call: TRBV14; d_call: TRBD1; cdr3_nt: TGTGCCAGCAGCCCGGGACAGGGGATTTATGGCTACACCTTC; cdr3_aa: CASSPGQGIYGYTF
j_call: TRBJ1-6; clone_size: .; v_call: TRBV12-2; d_call: .; cdr3_nt: TGTGCAAGTCGCTTAGAGAATGAGGCCGGCTATAATTCACCCCTCCACTTT; cdr3_aa: CASRLENEAGYNSPLHF
j_call: TRBJ2-3; clone_size: .; v_call: TRBV30; d_call: TRBD2; cdr3_nt: TGTGCCTGGAAGCGGGGGGCAGTAGATACGCAGTATTTT; cdr3_aa: CAWKRGAVDTQYF
j_call: TRBJ1-6; clone_size: .; v_call: TRBV6-5; d_call: .; cdr3_nt: TGTGCCAGCAGTTACCAGGGGTTTCGTTCACCCCTCCACTTT; cdr3_aa: CASSYQGFRSPLHF
j_call: TRBJ2-2; clone_size: .; v_call: TRBV11-2; d_call: .; cdr3_nt: TGTGCCAGCAGCTTAGAATGGACATTGAACACCGGGGAGCTGTTTTTT; cdr3_aa: CASSLEWTLNTGELFF
j_call: TRBJ2-3; clone_size: .; v_call: TRBV11-2; d_call: TRBD2; cdr3_nt: TGTGCCAGCAGCTTGCGGGGGACCACAGATACGCAGTATTTT; cdr3_aa: CASSLRGTTDTQYF
j_call: TRBJ2-7; clone_size: .; v_call: TRBV6-5; d_call: .; cdr3_nt: TGTGCCAGCAGGCGCACCGCGGGGCCTACCTACGAGCAGTACTTC; cdr3_aa: CASRRTAGPTYEQYF
j_call: TRBJ2-2; clone_size: .; v_call: TRBV5-1; d_call: TRBD2; cdr3_nt: TGCGCCAGCAGCCCCGGGACTAGCTACGGGGAGCTGTTTTTT; cdr3_aa: CASSPGTSYGELFF
j_call: TRBJ2-7; clone_size: .; v_call: TRBV2; d_call: TRBD1; cdr3_nt: TGTGCCAGCAGTGAAGGGACAGGGGCAACCTACGAGCAGTACTTC; cdr3_aa: CASSEGTGATYEQYF
j_call: TRBJ1-1; clone_size: .; v_call: TRBV2; d_call: TRBD1; cdr3_nt: TGTGCCAGCAGAATGAGACAGGGGGTGAACACTGAAGCTTTCTTT; cdr3_aa: CASRMRQGVNTEAFF
j_call: TRBJ2-7; clone_size: .; v_call: TRBV2; d_call: .; cdr3_nt: TGTGCCAGCGGGGGCGTCGGAGACTACGAGCAGTACTTC; cdr3_aa: CASGGVGDYEQYF
j_call: TRBJ2-7; clone_size: .; v_call: TRBV11-3; d_call: TRBD2; cdr3_nt: TGTGCCAGCAGCTTCTCGGGGGGGAGCTCCTACGAGCAGTACTTC; cdr3_aa: CASSFSGGSSYEQYF
j_call: TRBJ1-1; clone_size: .; v_call: TRBV19; d_call: .; cdr3_nt: TGTGCCAGTAGGGAGTTTGGGGCGGACACTGAAGCTTTCTTT; cdr3_aa: CASREFGADTEAFF
j_call: TRBJ2-1; clone_size: .; v_call: TRBV11-3; d_call: .; cdr3_nt: TGTGCCAGCAGCTCAGGACAGAGCTACAATGAGCAGTTCTTC; cdr3_aa: CASSSGQSYNEQFF
j_call: TRBJ2-4; clone_size: .; v_call: TRBV11-2; d_call: .; cdr3_nt: TGTGCCAGCAGCTTTGCAGGCCAGCCAAACATTCAGTACTTC; cdr3_aa: CASSFAGQPNIQYF
j_call: TRBJ2-7; clone_size: .; v_call: TRBV2; d_call: .; cdr3_nt: TGTGCCAGCAGTTTAACAGGGAATGGTCCCTACGAGCAGTACTTC; cdr3_aa: CASSLTGNGPYEQYF
j_call: TRBJ1-1; clone_size: .; v_call: TRBV5-6; d_call: TRBD1; cdr3_nt: TGTGCCAGCAGCTTGGTGCACAGGGGCACTGAAGCTTTCTTT; cdr3_aa: CASSLVHRGTEAFF
j_call: TRBJ1-6; clone_size: few; v_call: TRBV12-3/TRBV12-4; d_call: .; cdr3_nt: TGTGCCAGCAGTTTCGGACAGTCTTCACCCCTCCACTTT; cdr3_aa: CASSFGQSSPLHF
j_call: TRBJ2-2; clone_size: .; v_call: TRBV18; d_call: .; cdr3_nt: TGTGCCAGCTCACCAACAGGCAGGAATACCGGGGAGCTGTTTTTT; cdr3_aa: CASSPTGRNTGELFF
j_call: TRBJ2-3; clone_size: .; v_call: TRBV5-1; d_call: .; cdr3_nt: TGCGCCAGCAGCTTGGTCGGTGGGGGGGCCACAGATACGCAGTATTTT; cdr3_aa: CASSLVGGGATDTQYF
j_call: TRBJ2-3; clone_size: .; v_call: TRBV5-4; d_call: TRBD2; cdr3_nt: TGTGCCAGCAGCCTAGGACTAGCGGGAACCACAGATACGCAGTATTTT; cdr3_aa: CASSLGLAGTTDTQYF
j_call: TRBJ2-7; clone_size: .; v_call: TRBV19; d_call: TRBD1; cdr3_nt: TGTGCCAGTAGTTCCCCCGGGACAGACTACGAGCAGTACTTC; cdr3_aa: CASSSPGTDYEQYF
j_call: TRBJ2-6; clone_size: .; v_call: TRBV7-6; d_call: TRBD2; cdr3_nt: TGTGCCAGCAGCTGGGACCTTACTAGCGGGGGGTCCTCCTCTGGGGCCAACGTCCTGACTTTC; cdr3_aa: CASSWDLTSGGSSSGANVLTF
j_call: TRBJ2-3; clone_size: .; v_call: TRBV5-1; d_call: .; cdr3_nt: TGCGCCAGCAGCCCTTCCGGGACAATGTTGGATACGCAGTATTTT; cdr3_aa: CASSPSGTMLDTQYF
j_call: TRBJ2-5; clone_size: .; v_call: TRBV4-3; d_call: .; cdr3_nt: TGCGCCAGCAGCCAAGAACGCGGCAGTCCTCGTGAGACCCAGTACTTC; cdr3_aa: CASSQERGSPRETQYF